These 30 T cell receptor beta chains originate from one sample sequenced in a study of graft-versus-host responses after intestinal transplantation. These receptors are not linked to any known antigen. Sequenced by immunoSEQ multiplex PCR; TCRdb stores in-frame clones only, minus some. The sample shows approximately 76,000 clones, 84% of them seen only once. Sequenced here: unstimulated CD4+ T cells sorted from spleen or lymph node cells, sampled before transplant. All receptors derive from a human donor who was the organ donor for an intestinal transplant.

V usage is TRBV7-9 and J usage is TRBJ1-2; 7 bases fit TRBD1. Germline V gene sequence: CDR1 SEHNR, CDR2 FQNEAQ (reference sequence). After removal of 5 bases from V and 0 bases from J, the junction contained 15 bases not matched to a gene. This CDR3 comprises 18 residues. The CDR3 loop is CASSASLGTASANYGYTF. The DNA for the CDR3 is TGTGCCAGCAGCGCGTCACTCGGGACAGCTTCAGCTAACTATGGCTACACCTTC.

The chain is built from TRBV28 and TRBJ1-1, with 10 positions matching TRBD1. The CDR3 length is 15 residues. J lost 8 bases, V lost 3 bases, and 9 bases had no gene match. CDR1 MDHEN and CDR2 SYDVKM come from the germline V gene. The CDR3 protein is CASSLHSTGGAEAFF. The CDR3 bases are TGTGCCAGCAGTTTGCACTCGACAGGGGGCGCGGAAGCTTTCTTT.

The chain couples TRBV7-2 to TRBJ1-3; D is possibly TRBD1 (6 bases). The CDR3 has 15 amino acids. V was cut by 3 bases and J by 0 bases, with 9 bases left in between. Germline loops: CDR1 SGHTA, CDR2 FQGNSA. CDR3 amino acids: CASSFTGISGNTIYF. Written as DNA, the CDR3 is TGTGCCAGCAGCTTTACAGGGATCTCTGGAAACACCATATATTTT.

V and J are TRBV28 and TRBJ1-2; TRBD1 agrees at 8 bases. CDR1 is MDHEN and CDR2 is SYDVKM in the germline V gene. V lost 6 bases and J lost 6; bases outside the gene matches: 12. This CDR3 region has 15 residues. CDR3 sequence: CASSQSDRVFHGYTF. The DNA for the CDR3 is TGTGCCAGCAGCCAATCGGACAGGGTGTTCCATGGCTACACCTTC.

The V call is TRBV14, the J call TRBJ2-7; D gene uncertain. V gave up 0 bases and J gave up 9 bases, with 9 bases separating them. The V gene's germline CDR1 is SGHDN and CDR2 FVKESK. There are 12 residues in the CDR3. The CDR3 loop reads CASSQDRRTQYV. Written as DNA, the CDR3 is TGTGCCAGCAGCCAAGATCGAAGAACGCAGTACGTC.

The rearrangement joins TRBV4-1 to TRBJ1-6, with 7 bases lining up with TRBD1. CDR3 length: 15 residues. CDR1 MGHRA and CDR2 YSYEKL come from the germline V gene. The ends lost 2 bases at V and 7 bases at J; junction bases unmatched: 5. The CDR3 here is CASSQLGQVNSPLHF. The CDR3 region has the DNA TGCGCCAGCAGCCAACTCGGACAGGTCAATTCACCCCTCCACTTT.

This chain uses TRBV6-5 with TRBJ1-2; a weak D match, TRBD1 (5 bases). Germline CDR1 MNHEY, CDR2 SVGAGI. The V gene lost 6 bases and the J gene lost 7 bases, with 9 bases spanning the gap. The CDR3 consists of 11 residues. The CDR3 loop reads CASRMGGGYTF. The CDR3 nucleotides are TGTGCCAGCAGGATGGGGGGTGGCTACACCTTC.

The rearrangement joins TRBV9 to TRBJ2-7, with TRBD2 matching 9 bases. Germline CDR1 SGDLS, CDR2 YYNGEE. With 2 bases clipped from V and 0 bases from J, the junction kept 3 bases outside the gene matches. The CDR3 is made up of 15 amino acids. The CDR3 loop is CASSVTSGRSYEQYV. The CDR3 coding sequence is TGTGCCAGCAGCGTTACTAGCGGGCGCTCCTACGAGCAGTACGTC.

This clone was counted only a few times. The J gene is TRBJ1-1, the V gene TRBV19, with a weak D call TRBD1 (5 bases). V was shortened by 4 bases and J by 1 base, with 10 bases between the two germline ends. The CDR3 is made up of 14 amino acids. Germline CDR1 LNHDA, CDR2 SQIVND (reference sequence). CDR3 DNA: TGTGCCAGTAGTACCCCTCAGGGGAACACTGAAGCTTTCTTT. Translating it yields CASSTPQGNTEAFF. The full variable domain, completed using reference TRBV19 and TRBJ1-1, is DGGITQSPKYLFRKEGQNVTLSCEQNLNHDAMYWYRQDPGQGLRLIYYSQIVNDFQKGDIAEGYSVSREKKESFPLTVTSAQKNPTAFYLCASSTPQGNTEAFFGQGTRLTVV.

The J gene is TRBJ1-3, the V gene TRBV10-3; 8 nucleotides agree with TRBD1. V was clipped by 0 bases and J by 4 bases; unmatched bases: 8. The CDR3 covers 17 residues. Per germline, CDR1 ENHRY and CDR2 SYGVKD. CDR3 loop: CAISESDRGSIGNTIYF. Here the CDR3 DNA reads TGTGCCATCAGTGAGTCCGACAGGGGATCAATCGGAAACACCATATATTTT.

The rearrangement links TRBV5-1 to TRBJ2-3; 9 nucleotides align to TRBD1. CDR3 length equals 16 residues. After removal of 0 bases from V and 5 bases from J, the junction contained 7 bases not matched to a gene. Germline CDR1 SGHRS, CDR2 YFSETQ. The CDR3 loop is CASSLVGQGLLDTQYF. The CDR3 DNA reads as TGCGCCAGCAGCTTGGTGGGACAGGGACTTTTAGATACGCAGTATTTT.

This clone was seen just once. The V call is TRBV9, the J call TRBJ2-1; possibly TRBD2 for D (5 bases). V gave up 0 bases and J gave up 0 bases, with 7 bases separating them. Per the germline V gene, CDR1 is SGDLS and CDR2 is YYNGEE. The CDR3 totals 15 residues. DNA for the CDR3: TGTGCCAGCAGCGTAGTGGGGAGCTCCTACAATGAGCAGTTCTTC. Protein sequence: CASSVVGSSYNEQFF.

This clone was recorded once. In DNA, the CDR3 is TGTGCCAGCAGTTTCAGTCAGTTCACAGATACGCAGTATTTT. Translating it yields CASSFSQFTDTQYF. This chain joins TRBV28 and TRBJ2-3; D unresolved. Germline V gene sequence: CDR1 MDHEN, CDR2 SYDVKM. Trimming left V 3 bases short and J 2 bases short, with 9 bases between. The CDR3 contains 14 residues.

This rearrangement joins TRBV6-6 to TRBJ1-6; TRBD1 might be the D (6 bases). The CDR3 has 14 amino acids. Germline V gene lookup returns CDR1 MNHNY and CDR2 SVGAGI (reference sequence). V lost 6 bases to trimming and J lost 10 bases, with 16 bases between them. The CDR3 here is CASRRGGIGSPLHF. CDR3 nucleotide sequence: TGTGCCAGCAGGAGAGGGGGAATAGGGTCACCCCTCCACTTT.

The chain couples TRBV7-3 to TRBJ2-1; 8 bases match TRBD2. The germline gives CDR1 SGHTA, CDR2 FQGTGA. After removal of 4 bases from V and 2 bases from J, the junction contained 1 base not matched to a gene. This CDR3 is 14 amino acids long. The CDR3 protein is CASSWGLAYNEQFF. The CDR3 DNA reads TGTGCCAGCAGCTGGGGACTAGCCTACAATGAGCAGTTCTTC.

The genes are TRBV5-8 and TRBJ1-5, with D maybe TRBD1 (6 bases). Germline CDR1 and CDR2: SGHTS and YDEGEE. The V gene lost 4 bases and the J gene lost 6 bases, with 14 bases spanning the gap. This CDR3 contains 14 residues. The CDR3 DNA follows: TGTGCCAGCAGCCCGGAAGGGGGTGGTCAGCCCCAGCATTTT. Translated: CASSPEGGGQPQHF. Full variable domain (missing parts from reference TRBV5-8 and TRBJ1-5): EAGVTQSPTHLIKTRGQQATLRCSPISGHTSVYWYQQALGLGLQFLLWYDEGEERNRGNFPPRFSGRQFPNYSSELNVNALELEDSALYLCASSPEGGGQPQHFGDGTRLSIL.

This chain connects TRBV4-3 to TRBJ2-1; 11 nucleotides line up with TRBD2. CDR3 length equals 16 residues. Per the germline V gene, CDR1 is LGHNA and CDR2 is YSLEER. The V and J ends lost 3 bases and 3 bases, in that order; junction bases with no gene match: 4. The CDR3 loop reads CASSHLLAGGYNEQFF. CDR3 DNA: TGCGCCAGCAGCCACCTCCTAGCGGGGGGCTACAATGAGCAGTTCTTC.

The chain employs TRBV7-2 and TRBJ2-4; 8 bases are a match to TRBD1. The CDR3 totals 14 residues. The germline CDR1 and CDR2 sequences are SGHTA and FQGNSA. Trimming took 4 bases from V and 2 from J; bases not matched to a gene: 1. CDR3 sequence (DNA): TGTGCCAGCAGCTCAGGGGGCTCCAAAAACATTCAGTACTTC. Residues: CASSSGGSKNIQYF. The variable domain in full, with the rest retrieved from reference TRBV7-2 and TRBJ2-4, is GAGVSQSPSNKVTEKGKDVELRCDPISGHTALYWYRQSLGQGLEFLIYFQGNSAPDKSGLPSDRFSAERTGGSVSTLTIQRTQQEDSAVYLCASSSGGSKNIQYFGAGTRLSVL.

This rearrangement joins TRBV7-2 to TRBJ2-7; 8 bases map to TRBD1. This CDR3 is 13 amino acids long. The germline gives CDR1 SGHTA, CDR2 FQGNSA. V shed 5 bases and J 4 bases; nucleotides not matched to a gene: 4. The CDR3 protein is CASSINRGYEQYV. The CDR3 DNA reads as TGTGCCAGCAGCATCAACAGGGGGTACGAGCAGTACGTC.

CDR3 amino acids: CASSGTGDTGELFF. The CDR3 DNA reads as TGCGCCAGCAGCGGGACAGGGGACACCGGGGAGCTGTTTTTT. This sequence joins TRBV5-1 and TRBJ2-2; 10 nucleotides align to TRBD1. Germline lookup yields CDR1 SGHRS and CDR2 YFSETQ. This CDR3 is 14 amino acids long. V dropped 4 bases and J dropped 3; count of bases not matched to a gene: 0.

This clone was picked up a small number of times. The chain carries TRBV6-6 and TRBJ1-4; 11 nucleotides match TRBD1. Looked up from germline, CDR1 is MNHNY and CDR2 is SVGAGI (reference sequence). The CDR3 loop spans 14 amino acids. Trimming cost V 4 bases and J 7 bases; bases outside gene matches: 2. The CDR3 DNA reads TGTGCCAGCAGTTGGGACAGGGGGTTTGAAAAACTGTTTTTT. Translation gives CASSWDRGFEKLFF.

The rearrangement uses TRBV6-1 and TRBJ2-2, with TRBD2 matching over 12 bases. Germline CDR1 is MNHNS and CDR2 is SASEGT. The CDR3 has 15 amino acids. This CDR3 reads CARGRTSGVTGELFF. CDR3 nucleotide sequence: TGTGCGAGGGGAAGGACTAGCGGGGTCACCGGGGAGCTGTTTTTT.

In its sample, this clone was seen once. The genes are TRBV29-1 and TRBJ2-1; 8 bases fit TRBD1. In germline, CDR1 is SQVTM, CDR2 ANQGSEA. This CDR3 is 14 amino acids long. The ends lost 5 bases at V and 6 bases at J; junction bases unmatched: 9. CDR3 nucleotide sequence: TGCAGCGTTTACCGGGCGACAGGGGTCAATGAGCAGTTCTTC. This encodes CSVYRATGVNEQFF.

The table lists this clone with a few counts. CDR3 in amino acids: CASSFGQKRVGSSYNEQFF. The CDR3 DNA follows: TGCGCCAGCAGCTTCGGACAGAAAAGGGTCGGCAGCTCCTACAATGAGCAGTTCTTC. V is TRBV5-1 and J is TRBJ2-1; D might be TRBD1 (6 bases). Trimming took off 2 bases at V and 0 bases at J, with 21 bases between the two ends. Germline CDR1 and CDR2: SGHRS and YFSETQ. The CDR3 is 19 residues long.

This sequence joins TRBV30 and TRBJ1-5; tentative D call: TRBD1 (5 bases). Germline CDR1 and CDR2: GTSNPN and SVGIG (reference sequence). V was pared by 2 bases and J by 4 bases, with 9 bases between. CDR3 size: 13 residues. As DNA, the CDR3 is TGTGCCTGGAGTCCGGGGGGTAATCAGCCCCAGCATTTT. This codes for CAWSPGGNQPQHF. Filled out from reference TRBV30 and TRBJ1-5, the complete variable domain reads SQTIHQWPATLVQPVGSPLSLECTVEGTSNPNLYWYRQAAGRGLQLLFYSVGIGQISSEVPQNLSASRPQDRQFILSSKKLLLSDSGFYLCAWSPGGNQPQHFGDGTRLSIL.

This chain links TRBV7-6 with TRBJ1-5, with D perhaps TRBD1 (6 bases). This CDR3 spans 16 amino acids. Germline V lookup: CDR1 SGHVS, CDR2 FNYEAQ. V dropped 5 bases and J dropped 3 bases, with 17 bases sitting between them. CDR3 region: CASSLWGGATNQPQHF. CDR3 coding DNA: TGTGCCAGCAGCCTTTGGGGGGGGGCAACCAATCAGCCCCAGCATTTT.

The chain is built from TRBV28 and TRBJ2-5; TRBD2 aligns across 10 bases. The CDR3 loop spans 14 amino acids. Per germline, CDR1 MDHEN and CDR2 SYDVKM. J gave up 5 bases and V 5 bases, and 5 bases lay outside the gene matches. The chain's CDR3 is CASSAGLASETQYF. In DNA form, the CDR3 reads TGTGCCAGCAGTGCGGGACTAGCGTCGGAGACCCAGTACTTC.

This clone was seen just once. The chain combines TRBV28 with TRBJ1-6, with D perhaps TRBD1 (6 bases). Germline values: CDR1 MDHEN, CDR2 SYDVKM. V was clipped by 3 bases and J by 3 bases, with 9 bases between them. This CDR3 is 15 amino acids long. The CDR3 nucleotides are TGTGCCAGCAGTTTGGACAGTAACTATAATTCACCCCTCCACTTT. Residues: CASSLDSNYNSPLHF.

As regards this clone: An end of the junction differs from the germline gene, which may be a read error. As DNA, the CDR3 is TGTGCTAGCAGCTTAACACTAGCCTCTGGAAACACCATATATTTT. It codes for CASSLTLASGNTIYF. The rearrangement joins TRBV7-7 to TRBJ1-3; no reliable D call. The CDR3 contains 15 residues. Germline V gene lookup returns CDR1 SSHAT and CDR2 FNYEAQ (reference sequence).

This sequence joins TRBV25-1 and TRBJ1-2, with no clear D. CDR3 size: 13 residues. Germline CDR1 and CDR2: MGHDK and SYGVNS. V was shortened by 5 bases and J by 2 bases, with 9 bases between the two germline ends. The chain's CDR3 is CASSLKQNYGYTF. The CDR3, as DNA: TGTGCCAGCAGTCTAAAACAGAACTATGGCTACACCTTC.